This record concerns one T cell receptor (beta chain) sequence. This specimen comes from a study of glioma-infiltrating T cells after dendritic cell vaccination. For the study at large: Dendritic cell vaccination trial patients had either newly diagnosed or recurrent glioblastoma. The vaccine used monocyte-derived dendritic cells pulsed overnight with autologous tumor lysate.

V was trimmed by 3 bases and J by 2 bases, leaving 12 bases between them. This CDR3 comprises 15 residues. Per the germline V gene, CDR1 is KGHSH and CDR2 is LQKENI. TCRdb's copy holds only in-frame clones and misses some; the assay was immunoSEQ multiplex PCR. Of over 90,000 clones in the sample, over 65% were seen once. Before vaccination, two weeks after the third vaccination, and at progression, PBMC were collected. The clonotype originates from a human donor with glioblastoma. The rearrangement links TRBV18 to TRBJ2-3; D possibly corresponds to TRBD2 (6 bases). The sequenced sample was blood, obtained before dendritic cell vaccination. The DNA of the CDR3 is TGTGCCAGCTCACCTCCGGGGACTTACACAGATACGCAGTATTTT. Its protein product is CASSPPGTYTDTQYF. Supplemented by reference TRBV18 and TRBJ2-3, the full variable domain reads NAGVMQNPRHLVRRRGQEARLRCSPMKGHSHVYWYRQLPEEGLKFMVYLQKENIIDESGMPKERFSAEFPKEGPSILRIQQVVRGDSAAYFCASSPPGTYTDTQYFGPGTRLTVL.